The T cell receptor beta chain described here comes from a study of shared clonotypes between healthy human individuals. CDR1 MNHNS and CDR2 SASEGT come from the germline V gene. The ends lost 7 bases at V and 4 bases at J; junction bases unmatched: 9. This CDR3 spans 14 amino acids. Profiling relied on immunoSEQ multiplex PCR, and the TCRdb table lists in-frame clones only, not all of them. The table has about 2.4 million clones, approximately 94% seen once. This clone was recorded once. V and J are TRBV6-1 and TRBJ1-2; 7 nucleotides agree with TRBD1. The receptor's source is a man aged 18 to 29 in good health. Sequencing input: naive CD4+ T cells sorted from blood. Subset given: CD45RA+ positively selected. This chain's CDR3 is CASIPPGQSYGYTF. CDR3 nucleotide sequence: TGTGCCAGCATTCCACCGGGACAGAGCTATGGCTACACCTTC.